This TCR beta chain was observed in a study of T cells in tuberculosis (dated by TCRdb to the late 2010s). The study in broad terms: The study combined CD1B tetramers and high-throughput TCR immunosequencing to characterize T cells specific for the mycobacterial lipid antigen glucose monomycolate (GMM). IGRA-negative adolescents, IGRA-positive adolescents with latent tuberculosis and adults with active tuberculosis, ten per group, were compared in a South African clinical cohort. PBMC from active tuberculosis patients were archived either before standard anti-tuberculosis treatment began or within 7 days of its start.

The time point label, read with the paper, signifies: new active TB diagnosis, blood taken before or within 7 days of starting treatment. Patients with active tuberculosis were defined as newly diagnosed, HIV-seronegative South African adults aged 18 years or older. Confirmation of active tuberculosis came from positive sputum smear microscopy and/or a positive M. tuberculosis culture. Unsorted cryopreserved PBMC were immunosequenced, covering on average approximately 100,000 T cells per clinical donor. The CDR3 has 15 amino acids, counting the end cysteine and phenylalanine. Solely the CDR3 DNA is kept, with 45 bases framed from the first base. Unmatched junction bases come to 9, with V trimmed by 4 bases and J by 4 bases. The CDR1 and CDR2 encoded by the germline V gene are SQVTM and ANQGSEA. The immunoSEQ multiplex PCR assay was used to generate TCR libraries, with TCR-beta and/or TCR-alpha/delta assays applied to each sample. The amplified TCR libraries were sequenced using the Illumina high-throughput platform. The paper's data handling went like this. Clustering and dimensionality reduction relied on pairwise TCRdist distances among GMM-specific receptors from T cells that were either sorted ex vivo or expanded in vitro. Each clinical repertoire was scored by mean NN-distance, the average TCRdist to the nearest 10% of tetramer-positive reference sequences. GEM TCR motif frequency was calculated as the fraction of unique TCRs that matched known GEM sequences by V/J usage and CDR3 length. Active tuberculosis was classified by linear discriminant analysis with leave-one-out cross-validation, implemented in scikit-learn. TCRdb holds this immuneACCESS table with in-frame rearrangements only. Some clones are missing; in checked studies, unresolved V genes explain under half, and the rest has no known cause. V and J calls and clone size are given by that table; D and trimming were obtained from the DNA. This sample holds tens of thousands of clones; approximately 93% were observed only once. The ten largest clones add up to around 4% of the sample.

A note on this clone: Its specific antigen is unknown. No quality values exist for individual bases; no much larger clone is one base distant.

Results the study describes overall, beyond this receptor: Clinical samples were selected based on the availability of cryopreserved specimens, with adults included as active tuberculosis cases and adolescents included as controls. An accuracy of 87% (AUROC 0.85 to 0.9) was reached by a classifier using the diverse GMM-specific repertoire, compared with around 70% accuracy when GEM motif frequencies were used. Compared with IGRA-negative controls, TCR-alpha repertoires from active tuberculosis had smaller mean NN-distances to GMM-specific TCRs, which suggests that these TCRs underwent clonal expansion. Smaller NN-distances were partly driven by shorter CDR3-alpha lengths in active tuberculosis patients, and statistical significance was not reached for the TCR-beta difference.

This sequence was found in an adult with tuberculosis. The input for sequencing was PBMCs, taken at tuberculosis diagnosis. Recombination linked TRBV29-1 to TRBJ1-2, and 10 junction bases match TRBD1. For the CDR3, the sequence is CSVAGSRQGAYGYTF. The nucleotides read TGCAGCGTTGCTGGTTCCCGACAGGGGGCCTATGGCTACACCTTC.